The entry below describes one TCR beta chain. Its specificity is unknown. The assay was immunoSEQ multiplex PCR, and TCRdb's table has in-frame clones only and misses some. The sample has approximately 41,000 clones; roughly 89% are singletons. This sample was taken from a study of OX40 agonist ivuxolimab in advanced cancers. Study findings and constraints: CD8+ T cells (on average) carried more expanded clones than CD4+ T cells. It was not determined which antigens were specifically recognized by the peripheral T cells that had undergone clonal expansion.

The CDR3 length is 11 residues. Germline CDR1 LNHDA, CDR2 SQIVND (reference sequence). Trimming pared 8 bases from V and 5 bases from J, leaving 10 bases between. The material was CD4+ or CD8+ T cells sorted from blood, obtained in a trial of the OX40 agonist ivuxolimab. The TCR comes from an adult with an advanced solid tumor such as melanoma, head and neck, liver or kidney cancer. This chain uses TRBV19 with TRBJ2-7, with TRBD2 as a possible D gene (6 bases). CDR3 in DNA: TGTGCCAGTGGGACTTTCCACGAGCAGTACTTC. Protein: CASGTFHEQYF. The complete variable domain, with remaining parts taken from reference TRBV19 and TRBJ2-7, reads DGGITQSPKYLFRKEGQNVTLSCEQNLNHDAMYWYRQDPGQGLRLIYYSQIVNDFQKGDIAEGYSVSREKKESFPLTVTSAQKNPTAFYLCASGTFHEQYFGPGTRLTVT.